This T cell receptor beta chain was documented in a study of OX40 agonist ivuxolimab in advanced cancers. Study details: With ivuxolimab, an agonistic anti-OX40 (CD134) antibody, patients were treated.

Study-level findings and limits: Some nonresponders also had low normalized T-cell clonal expansion. Patients with a partial response at 0.1-3.0 mg/kg had among the lowest clonal expansion. Undetermined was the antigen specificity of the expanded peripheral T cells.

CDR3 length: 17 amino acids. V dropped 0 bases and J dropped 6 bases, with 18 bases sitting between them. Germline V gene lookup returns CDR1 SGHRS and CDR2 YFSETQ. Clones were read by immunoSEQ multiplex PCR, and TCRdb kept only the in-frame ones, dropping some. Of tens of thousands of clones detected, more than 90% appear once; the ten largest clones hold less than 0.75%. Details on this clone: The target antigen is unknown.

The TCR originated in an adult with an advanced solid tumor such as melanoma, head and neck, liver or kidney cancer. The sequencing here drew on CD4+ or CD8+ T cells sorted from blood, taken in a trial of the OX40 agonist ivuxolimab. This rearrangement joins TRBV5-1 to TRBJ2-2, with a possible D match to TRBD1 (6 bases). This CDR3 is CASSLAGQGNGAGELFF. DNA for the CDR3: TGCGCCAGCAGCTTGGCCGGGCAGGGGAATGGCGCCGGGGAGCTGTTTTTT. Full variable domain (rest looked up from reference TRBV5-1 and TRBJ2-2): KAGVTQTPRYLIKTRGQQVTLSCSPISGHRSVSWYQQTPGQGLQFLFEYFSETQRNKGNFPGRFSGRQFSNSRSEMNVSTLELGDSALYLCASSLAGQGNGAGELFFGEGSRLTVL.